The TCR beta chain under discussion was sequenced for a study of blood T cell repertoires in COVID-19. Looking at the study overall: Sites in the United States, Italy and Spain provided acute and convalescent COVID-19 samples. Sample material is recorded as cDNA or gDNA derived from T cells, B-cell-depleted T cells, or PBMCs.

In the authors' workflow: From reference gene primer amplification, estimates of nucleated cell counts were derived. The assay was immunoSEQ multiplex PCR, and TCRdb's table has in-frame clones only and misses some. V, J and clone size are those of that table, while D and trimming were read from the DNA. The data hold around 100,000 clones, with 70% to 90% observed a single time. Germline V lookup: CDR1 MNHEY, CDR2 SVGAGI. CDR3 length equals 14 residues. V was cut by 5 bases and J by 3 bases, with 10 bases left in between. V and J are TRBV6-5 and TRBJ1-4; D gene uncertain. The sample consisted of peripheral blood. This clonotype was sampled from a middle-aged man with acute or convalescent COVID-19. Here the CDR3 DNA reads TGTGCCAGCAGTCCAGGCCTTGCTAATGAAAAACTGTTTTTT. This codes for CASSPGLANEKLFF.